The 24 T cell receptor beta chains listed next were all sequenced from one sample in a study of blood T cell repertoires in COVID-19. Sequencing used immunoSEQ multiplex PCR; TCRdb keeps in-frame clones, though not all of them. The data hold some 130,000 clones, with about 78% observed a single time. Sequenced material: peripheral blood. All receptors come from a man between 60 and 75 years old who had recovered from COVID-19.

The V and J genes are TRBV7-9 and TRBJ1-4; D is uncertain. Germline CDR1 SEHNR, CDR2 FQNEAQ (reference sequence). Trimming pared 0 bases from V and 6 bases from J, leaving 11 bases between. The CDR3 is 15 residues long. CDR3 in amino acids: CASSLARGDYEKLFF. The CDR3 DNA reads as TGTGCCAGCAGCTTAGCGCGAGGAGATTATGAAAAACTGTTTTTT.

The chain recombines TRBV5-6 with TRBJ2-7; 7 nucleotides match TRBD1. V lost 3 bases, J lost 8 bases, and 8 bases stayed unmatched. There are 13 residues in the CDR3. The germline CDR1 and CDR2 sequences are SGHDT and YYEEEE. CDR3 amino acids: CASSSGQPMKQYF. The CDR3 bases are TGTGCCAGCAGCTCGGGACAGCCTATGAAGCAGTACTTC.

The chain employs TRBV27 and TRBJ1-5; TRBD1 matches at 10 bases. CDR3 length: 18 residues. V shed 2 bases and J 1 base; nucleotides not matched to a gene: 8. CDR1 and CDR2 from the germline V gene are MNHEY and SMNVEV (reference sequence). The CDR3 coding sequence is TGTGCCAGCAGTTTAACCCGGCGACAGGGGGCGAGCAATCAGCCCCAGCATTTT. Its protein is CASSLTRRQGASNQPQHF.

The V gene is TRBV5-6, the J gene TRBJ2-6; TRBD1 matches at 10 bases. J lost 0 bases, V lost 4 bases, and 4 bases had no gene match. The CDR3 spans 17 residues. The germline CDR1 and CDR2 sequences are SGHDT and YYEEEE. The CDR3 spells CASSRQGAGSGANVLTF. The CDR3 region has the DNA TGTGCCAGCAGCCGACAGGGGGCCGGCTCTGGGGCCAACGTCCTGACTTTC.

The J gene is TRBJ2-7, the V gene TRBV12-3 or TRBV12-4; maybe TRBD1 (5 bases). V was trimmed by 6 bases and J by 3 bases, leaving 9 bases between them. This CDR3 contains 12 residues. CDR3 sequence: CASSIDSYEQYF. The CDR3 nucleotides read TGTGCCAGCAGCATAGACAGCTACGAGCAGTACTTC.

The J gene is TRBJ1-5, the V gene TRBV7-9; 10 nucleotides align to TRBD1. Germline assignment: CDR1 SEHNR and CDR2 FQNEAQ (reference sequence). The trim removed 4 bases at V and 2 bases at J, leaving 2 bases unmatched. The CDR3 totals 15 residues. The chain's CDR3 is CASSSGTGGNQPQHF. CDR3 nucleotide sequence: TGTGCCAGCAGCTCAGGGACAGGGGGCAATCAGCCCCAGCATTTT.

The rearrangement joins TRBV5-5 to TRBJ1-2, with D uncertain. Trimming stripped 0 bases from V and 5 bases from J, with 5 bases between. Germline CDR1 and CDR2: SGHKS and YYEKEE (reference sequence). The length of the CDR3 is 12 residues. The chain's CDR3 is CASSLGGYGYTF. The CDR3 DNA sequence: TGTGCCAGCAGCTTGGGCGGGTATGGCTACACCTTC.

The V call is TRBV3-1 (or the pseudogene TRBV3-2), the J call TRBJ1-2, with D uncertain. V lost 0 bases, J lost 8 bases, and 10 bases lay in between. Germline lookup yields CDR1 LGHDT and CDR2 YNNKEL (reference sequence). The CDR3 has 13 amino acids. The CDR3 DNA reads TGTGCCAGCAGCCAAGACGGGATGAGAGGCTACACCTTC. Its translation: CASSQDGMRGYTF.

The rearrangement uses TRBV30 and TRBJ1-1; 8 nucleotides align to TRBD1. CDR1 and CDR2 (germline): GTSNPN, SVGIG (reference sequence). CDR3 length equals 13 residues. The V segment lost 2 bases and the J segment 5 bases; nucleotides outside the gene matches: 4. CDR3 sequence (DNA): TGTGCCTGGAGTACGACAGGGGAAACTGAAGCTTTCTTT. It codes for CAWSTTGETEAFF.

The genes are TRBV7-6 and TRBJ2-7; D is unresolved. The CDR3 has 13 residues. The V gene lost 5 bases and the J gene lost 6 bases, with 14 bases spanning the gap. CDR1 is SGHVS, CDR2 FNYEAQ, per germline. Here the CDR3 DNA reads TGTGCCAGCAGCATCCCGGTGAACGGCGAGCAGTACTTC. Translation: CASSIPVNGEQYF.

The CDR3 sequence is CASSLTGMAYGYTF. The CDR3 DNA follows: TGTGCCAGCAGCCTGACAGGGATGGCCTATGGCTACACCTTC. V usage is TRBV4-2 and J usage is TRBJ1-2; 7 nucleotides match TRBD1. This CDR3 is 14 amino acids long. V lost 4 bases and J lost 4; bases outside the gene matches: 6. The V gene's germline CDR1 is LGHNA and CDR2 YNFKEQ.

V and J are TRBV10-2 and TRBJ2-7, with a weak D call TRBD1 (6 bases). Trimming removed 2 bases from V and 2 bases from J, with 13 bases in between. Germline V gene data show CDR1 as WSHSY and CDR2 as SAAADI. This CDR3 region has 15 residues. This CDR3 reads CASSELRGFPYEQYF. CDR3 bases: TGCGCCAGCAGTGAGCTTAGGGGGTTCCCCTACGAGCAGTACTTC.

The rearrangement joins TRBV6-5 to TRBJ2-7, with 8 positions matching TRBD2. Trimming removed 5 bases from V and 7 bases from J; junction bases left unmatched: 13. Germline CDR1 and CDR2: MNHEY and SVGAGI. This CDR3 has 15 amino acids. The CDR3 protein is CASSQGSGVLEEQYF. DNA of the CDR3: TGTGCCAGCAGTCAGGGTAGCGGGGTCCTCGAAGAGCAGTACTTC.

The chain couples TRBV11-2 to TRBJ2-3, with D perhaps matching TRBD2 (7 bases). The CDR3 consists of 14 residues. Germline CDR1 reads SGHAT; CDR2 reads FQNNGV. Trimming stripped 4 bases from V and 8 bases from J, with 16 bases between. This CDR3 reads CASSSIGGRGTQYF. CDR3 DNA: TGTGCCAGCAGCTCTATCGGGGGGCGGGGTACGCAGTATTTT.

This sequence joins TRBV6-2 or TRBV6-3 and TRBJ2-3; 10 positions match TRBD2. The V and J ends lost 2 bases and 4 bases, in that order; junction bases with no gene match: 6. The CDR3 loop spans 16 amino acids. CDR1 is MNHEY and CDR2 is SVGEGT in the germline V gene. CDR3: CASSYAASGSSDTQYF. The DNA of the CDR3 is TGTGCCAGCAGTTACGCGGCTAGCGGGAGTTCAGATACGCAGTATTTT.

The chain combines TRBV2 with TRBJ2-1; 13 bases match TRBD2. V was pared by 6 bases and J by 1 base, with 3 bases of the junction left unmatched. CDR1 and CDR2 from the germline V gene are SNHLY and FYNNEI. This CDR3 has 16 amino acids. The CDR3 DNA reads as TGTGCCAGCAGAGGGACTAGCGGGACTTCCTACAATGAGCAGTTCTTC. Its protein is CASRGTSGTSYNEQFF.

This clone appeared once. This sequence joins TRBV6-5 and TRBJ1-6, with D perhaps matching TRBD1 (6 bases). The CDR3 is 13 amino acids. V lost 10 bases and J 5 bases, leaving 12 bases between the germline ends. Germline CDR1 is MNHEY and CDR2 is SVGAGI. The CDR3 DNA is TGTGCCACCATGGACAGAAATAATTCACCCCTCCACTTT. As protein: CATMDRNNSPLHF.

CDR3 loop: CASSYSSRVNTGELFF. The CDR3 DNA reads as TGTGCCAGCAGTTATTCGAGCAGGGTCAACACCGGGGAGCTGTTTTTT. This chain uses TRBV6-5 with TRBJ2-2, with D possibly being TRBD1 (5 bases). Between the trimmed V and J ends, which lost 3 bases and 2 bases, there was a span of 13 bases. The CDR3 has 16 amino acids. Per the germline V gene, CDR1 is MNHEY and CDR2 is SVGAGI.

The rearrangement uses TRBV19 and TRBJ1-5; 10 bases align to TRBD1. The CDR3 is 15 amino acids. The ends lost 4 bases at V and 6 bases at J; junction bases unmatched: 6. The germline V gene encodes CDR1 LNHDA and CDR2 SQIVND (reference sequence). CDR3 residues: CASSKTTGGIQPQHF. The CDR3 region has the DNA TGTGCCAGTAGTAAAACGACAGGGGGCATTCAGCCCCAGCATTTT. Full variable domain (rest looked up from reference TRBV19 and TRBJ1-5): DGGITQSPKYLFRKEGQNVTLSCEQNLNHDAMYWYRQDPGQGLRLIYYSQIVNDFQKGDIAEGYSVSREKKESFPLTVTSAQKNPTAFYLCASSKTTGGIQPQHFGDGTRLSIL.

The chain is built from TRBV7-3 and TRBJ2-2, with 8 bases matching TRBD2. CDR1 is SGHTA, CDR2 FQGTGA, per germline. The V and J ends lost 5 bases and 7 bases, in that order; junction bases with no gene match: 9. The length of the CDR3 is 15 residues. This chain's CDR3 is CASSAGAGGHGELFF. The CDR3 DNA reads as TGTGCCAGCAGCGCCGGGGCGGGGGGCCACGGGGAGCTGTTTTTT.

J is TRBJ2-7 and V is TRBV12-3 or TRBV12-4, with TRBD2 matching 7 bases. The CDR3 length is 13 residues. V was clipped by 1 base and J by 7 bases; unmatched bases: 4. The CDR3 sequence is CASSLGAGREQYF. The CDR3 nucleotides are TGTGCCAGCAGTTTAGGAGCGGGAAGGGAGCAGTACTTC.

The J gene is TRBJ2-5, the V gene TRBV6-5; TRBD1 might be the D (5 bases). V shed 4 bases and J shed 7 bases, with 13 bases lying between them. This CDR3 region has 13 residues. Germline assignment: CDR1 MNHEY and CDR2 SVGAGI. CDR3 in amino acids: CASSSDSPGTQYF. The CDR3 region has the DNA TGTGCCAGCAGTTCCGACAGCCCAGGGACCCAGTACTTC.

J is TRBJ1-1 and V is TRBV21-1; TRBD1 was called by the table and not checked on the DNA. TRBV21-1 is a pseudogene segment. The CDR3 totals 18 residues. The CDR3 spells CASSKWRNRQSTNTEAFF. The CDR3 nucleotides read TGTGCCAGCAGCAAATGGCGTAATCGACAGAGTACGAACACTGAAGCTTTCTTT.

This sequence joins TRBV5-6 and TRBJ2-3, with TRBD2 matching 11 bases. Germline CDR1 is SGHDT and CDR2 is YYEEEE. V gave up 1 base and J gave up 5 bases; unmatched junction bases: 6. This CDR3 has 16 amino acids. CDR3 protein: CASSLMLAGGVDTQYF. The CDR3 DNA reads as TGTGCCAGCAGCTTGATGCTAGCGGGAGGAGTAGATACGCAGTATTTT.